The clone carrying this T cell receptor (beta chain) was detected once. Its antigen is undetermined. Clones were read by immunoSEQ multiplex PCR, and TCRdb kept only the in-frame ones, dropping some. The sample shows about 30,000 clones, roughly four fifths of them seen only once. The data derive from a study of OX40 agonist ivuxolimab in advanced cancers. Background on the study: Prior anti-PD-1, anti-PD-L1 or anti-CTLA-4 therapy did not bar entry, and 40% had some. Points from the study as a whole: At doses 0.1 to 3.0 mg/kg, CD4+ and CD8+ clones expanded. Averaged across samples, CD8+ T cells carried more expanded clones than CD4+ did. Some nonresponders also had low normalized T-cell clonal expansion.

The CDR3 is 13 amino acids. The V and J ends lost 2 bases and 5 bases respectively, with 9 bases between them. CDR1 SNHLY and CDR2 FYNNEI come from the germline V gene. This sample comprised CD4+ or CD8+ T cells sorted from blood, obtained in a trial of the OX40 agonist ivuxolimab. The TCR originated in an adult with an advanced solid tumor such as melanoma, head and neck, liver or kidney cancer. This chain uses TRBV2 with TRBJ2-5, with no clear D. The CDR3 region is CASSELELETQYF. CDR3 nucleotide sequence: TGTGCCAGCAGTGAACTAGAACTGGAGACCCAGTACTTC. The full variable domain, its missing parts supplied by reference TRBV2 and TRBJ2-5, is EPEVTQTPSHQVTQMGQEVILRCVPISNHLYFYWYRQILGQKVEFLVSFYNNEISEKSEIFDDQFSVERPDGSNFTLKIRSTKLEDSAMYFCASSELELETQYFGPGTRLLVL.